The next 31 T cell receptor beta chains were all read from a single sample in a study of cytomegalovirus exposure and HLA in healthy donors. Method: immunoSEQ multiplex PCR; TCRdb's copy keeps in-frame clones and lacks some. The top ten hold approximately 2.3% of the sample, which has approximately 170,000 clones, about 85% seen once. The sequenced material came from PBMCs. The source of these receptors is a man under 40 in good health and CMV-seropositive.

The rearrangement links TRBV20-1 to TRBJ2-2; TRBD1 is a possible D gene (5 bases). The CDR3 is 11 amino acids. V shed 5 bases and J shed 4 bases, with 5 bases lying between them. CDR1 and CDR2 from the germline V gene are DFQATT and SNEGSKA (reference sequence). CDR3 nucleotide sequence: TGCAGTGCTCAGGGCACCGGGGAGCTGTTTTTT. This gives the protein CSAQGTGELFF.

J is TRBJ2-7 and V is TRBV5-6, with 12 bases aligning to TRBD2. The ends lost 0 bases at V and 4 bases at J; junction bases unmatched: 5. Germline CDR1 and CDR2: SGHDT and YYEEEE. The CDR3 has 16 amino acids. CDR3: CASSLGSSGGAYEQYF. CDR3 bases: TGTGCCAGCAGCTTGGGATCTAGCGGGGGGGCTTACGAGCAGTACTTC.

The V and J genes are TRBV14 and TRBJ2-1; possibly TRBD2 for D (7 bases). Germline assignment: CDR1 SGHDN and CDR2 FVKESK. With 0 bases removed from V and 7 bases from J, the gap between germline ends came to 19 bases. CDR3 size: 17 residues. The DNA of the CDR3 is TGTGCCAGCAGCCAAGATCTGGAGGGGGGGCCGAGAAATGAGCAGTTCTTC. Its protein is CASSQDLEGGPRNEQFF.

The rearrangement joins TRBV19 to TRBJ2-7; 12 bases fit TRBD2. This CDR3 is 16 amino acids long. Germline CDR1 LNHDA, CDR2 SQIVND (reference sequence). The ends lost 5 bases at V and 3 bases at J; junction bases unmatched: 8. CDR3 nucleotides: TGTGCCAGTAGTCCAGGACTAGCGGGGAGATTCTACGAGCAGTACTTC. This codes for CASSPGLAGRFYEQYF.

This sequence joins TRBV18 and TRBJ1-2, with D unclear. The germline gives CDR1 KGHSH, CDR2 LQKENI. Trimming removed 1 base at V and 8 bases at J, with 14 bases between. This CDR3 region has 14 residues. The CDR3: CASSPLTLGEGYTF. CDR3 DNA sequence: TGTGCCAGCTCACCACTCACCCTCGGGGAGGGCTACACCTTC.

The V and J genes are TRBV9 and TRBJ1-2, with TRBD1 matching over 9 bases. Germline CDR1 SGDLS, CDR2 YYNGEE. The CDR3 totals 18 residues. The V segment lost 0 bases and the J segment 1 base; nucleotides outside the gene matches: 10. DNA of the CDR3: TGTGCCAGCAGCGTAGGGCTCCATCGGGACAGGGATAACTATGGCTACACCTTC. This translates into CASSVGLHRDRDNYGYTF.

The chain employs TRBV11-2 and TRBJ2-7, with D perhaps matching TRBD2 (6 bases). The V gene lost 0 bases and the J gene lost 4 bases, with 13 bases spanning the gap. Germline V lookup: CDR1 SGHAT, CDR2 FQNNGV. This CDR3 has 15 amino acids. In nucleotides, the CDR3 is TGTGCCAGCAGCTTAGAGACGGGGGATCAATACGAGCAGTACTTC. It is translated as CASSLETGDQYEQYF.

V usage is TRBV13 and J usage is TRBJ2-7; 8 nucleotides match TRBD2. The CDR3 is made up of 15 amino acids. V lost 3 bases, J lost 4 bases, and 8 bases stayed unmatched. Per germline, CDR1 PRHDT and CDR2 FYEKMQ (reference sequence). The CDR3 spells CASSFFGGGKYEQYF. The CDR3 bases are TGTGCCAGCAGCTTTTTTGGCGGGGGGAAGTACGAGCAGTACTTC.

The chain recombines TRBV29-1 with TRBJ2-1; TRBD2 matches 7 bases. CDR1 is SQVTM, CDR2 ANQGSEA, per germline. V dropped 7 bases and J dropped 2; count of bases not matched to a gene: 8. The CDR3 sequence is 14 residues long. CDR3 sequence (DNA): TGCAGCGCCTCTAGCGGCGTCGCCTACAATGAGCAGTTCTTC. Its translation: CSASSGVAYNEQFF.

In DNA form, the CDR3 reads TGTGCCAGCACCCTAGACCGAGAAAACATTCAGTACTTC. This gives the protein CASTLDRENIQYF. The J gene is TRBJ2-4, the V gene TRBV5-6; D unclear. From germline, CDR1 is SGHDT and CDR2 YYEEEE. Trimming took off 6 bases at V and 5 bases at J, with 12 bases between the two ends. The CDR3 is made up of 13 amino acids.

The V call is TRBV7-9, the J call TRBJ2-1, with 10 bases aligning to TRBD2. This CDR3 comprises 15 residues. The V gene end was trimmed by 4 bases and the J gene end by 10 bases; junction bases not matched to a gene: 10. Per the germline V gene, CDR1 is SEHNR and CDR2 is FQNEAQ (reference sequence). The CDR3, as DNA: TGTGCCAGCAGCTACATGGCTAGCGGGGGTGGCGAGCAGTTCTTC. Translating gives CASSYMASGGGEQFF.

The rearrangement uses TRBV6-9 and TRBJ2-5; TRBD1 agrees at 7 bases. The CDR3 loop spans 16 amino acids. Germline V CDR1 and CDR2: MNHGY, SVAAGI. V lost 4 bases, J lost 2 bases, and 10 bases stayed unmatched. CDR3 coding DNA: TGTGCCAGCAGTTTCACGGACAGGACGGAGCAAGAGACCCAGTACTTC. It translates to CASSFTDRTEQETQYF.

This chain's CDR3 is CASGLGTGAQSPLHF. CDR3 in DNA: TGTGCTAGTGGTTTGGGGACAGGGGCGCAATCACCCCTCCACTTT. The J gene is TRBJ1-6, the V gene TRBV12-5; TRBD1 matches 9 bases. Germline V lookup: CDR1 LGHNT, CDR2 FRNRAP. V trimming: 1 base; J trimming: 10 bases; junction bases outside the gene matches: 5. This CDR3 has 15 residues.

The chain joins TRBV1 to TRBJ2-1; the table names TRBD1, a call not compared with the DNA. TRBV1 is a pseudogene segment. There are 14 residues in the CDR3. CDR3 nucleotide sequence: TGCACCGTCGCCCGGGACAGATTGGGGAATGAGCAGTTCTTC. This sequence encodes CTVARDRLGNEQFF.

This sequence joins TRBV7-2 and TRBJ2-5; 8 bases match TRBD2. The CDR3 is 15 residues long. Germline V gene data show CDR1 as SGHTA and CDR2 as FQGNSA. Trimming cost V 4 bases and J 5 bases; bases outside gene matches: 9. CDR3 sequence: CASSSVERGIETQYF. The CDR3 DNA is TGTGCCAGCAGCTCGGTTGAGCGGGGGATCGAGACCCAGTACTTC.

The chain recombines TRBV10-3 with TRBJ1-2; 9 positions agree with TRBD1. This CDR3 has 14 residues. The germline V gene encodes CDR1 ENHRY and CDR2 SYGVKD. The ends lost 2 bases at V and 4 bases at J; junction bases unmatched: 2. The CDR3 loop is CAISEPGQGYGYTF. CDR3 nucleotide sequence: TGTGCCATCAGTGAGCCGGGACAGGGCTATGGCTACACCTTC.

This chain connects TRBV29-1 to TRBJ1-4, with D tentatively TRBD1 (6 bases). Between the trimmed V and J ends, which lost 3 bases and 5 bases, there was a span of 16 bases. Per the germline V gene, CDR1 is SQVTM and CDR2 is ANQGSEA. This CDR3 is built from 15 residues. CDR3 residues: CSVEGVGAQNEKLFF. The CDR3 DNA reads TGCAGCGTTGAGGGCGTGGGGGCACAAAATGAAAAACTGTTTTTT.

The chain has TRBV2 and TRBJ2-7; 7 bases fit TRBD1. This CDR3 is 16 amino acids long. V lost 2 bases and J lost 2; bases outside the gene matches: 9. The germline V gene encodes CDR1 SNHLY and CDR2 FYNNEI. CDR3 loop: CASSENPGQATYEQYF. CDR3 DNA: TGTGCCAGCAGTGAAAACCCCGGACAGGCGACCTACGAGCAGTACTTC.

V is TRBV7-2 and J is TRBJ2-7; TRBD1 matches 8 bases. The CDR3 sequence is 15 residues long. Germline values: CDR1 SGHTA, CDR2 FQGNSA. V lost 1 base to trimming and J lost 2 bases; unmatched junction nucleotides: 4. The CDR3 spells CASSLEDRVPYEQYF. DNA of the CDR3: TGTGCCAGCAGCTTAGAGGACAGGGTCCCCTACGAGCAGTACTTC.

This clone appeared once. The rearrangement uses TRBV4-2 and TRBJ2-1, with 7 bases that match TRBD1. CDR3 length: 13 amino acids. Germline V lookup: CDR1 LGHNA, CDR2 YNFKEQ. V was pared by 4 bases and J by 9 bases, with 6 bases of the junction left unmatched. For the CDR3, the DNA is TGTGCCAGCAGCCCGAACAGGGGCACTGAGCAGTTCTTC. This gives the protein CASSPNRGTEQFF.

The rearrangement joins TRBV7-9 to TRBJ1-2; D gene ambiguous. The ends were cut back, 1 base at V and 3 bases at J, with 6 bases in the middle. The CDR3 is 13 amino acids. CDR1 SEHNR and CDR2 FQNEAQ come from the germline V gene (reference sequence). The CDR3, as DNA: TGTGCCAGCAGCTTAGTGTCTTACTATGGCTACACCTTC. It translates to CASSLVSYYGYTF. The variable domain in full, with the rest retrieved from reference TRBV7-9 and TRBJ1-2, is DTGVSQNPRHKITKRGQNVTFRCDPISEHNRLYWYRQTLGQGPEFLTYFQNEAQLEKSRLLSDRFSAERPKGSFSTLEIQRTEQGDSAMYLCASSLVSYYGYTFGSGTRLTVV.

This chain joins TRBV9 and TRBJ2-7; TRBD1 matches 8 bases. CDR1 SGDLS and CDR2 YYNGEE come from the germline V gene. The CDR3 contains 14 residues. V shed 2 bases, J shed 6 bases, and the junction held 7 bases outside the gene matches. The CDR3 sequence: CASSVGQGAFEQYF. CDR3 nucleotides: TGTGCCAGCAGCGTCGGCCAGGGGGCTTTCGAGCAGTACTTC. The entire variable domain, with the rest obtained from reference TRBV9 and TRBJ2-7, is as follows: DSGVTQTPKHLITATGQRVTLRCSPRSGDLSVYWYQQSLDQGLQFLIQYYNGEERAKGNILERFSAQQFPDLHSELNLSSLELGDSALYFCASSVGQGAFEQYFGPGTRLTVT.

The chain employs TRBV29-1 and TRBJ2-1; D gene unclear. This CDR3 has 12 amino acids. The V end lost 4 bases, the J end lost 12 bases, and 16 bases lay between the germline ends. CDR1 SQVTM and CDR2 ANQGSEA come from the germline V gene. The CDR3 DNA follows: TGCAGCGTTGGCCCAAACTTGTATCCGCAGTTCTTC. Amino acid sequence: CSVGPNLYPQFF.

The V and J genes are TRBV6-6 and TRBJ1-2; 7 positions match TRBD1. Germline V lookup: CDR1 MNHNY, CDR2 SVGAGI (reference sequence). The CDR3 sequence is 12 residues long. The V gene end was trimmed by 7 bases and the J gene end by 6 bases; junction bases not matched to a gene: 5. CDR3 in amino acids: CASTDREDGYTF. The CDR3 region has the DNA TGTGCCAGCACTGACAGGGAAGATGGCTACACCTTC.

The V and J genes are TRBV7-8 and TRBJ2-7; 9 bases agree with TRBD1. J was trimmed by 5 bases and V by 3 bases; bases with no gene match: 2. The germline CDR1 and CDR2 sequences are SGHVS and FQNEAQ. The CDR3 covers 13 residues. CDR3 loop: CASSFRDRDEQYF. The CDR3 DNA is TGTGCCAGCAGCTTTCGGGACAGGGACGAGCAGTACTTC.

The chain carries TRBV7-8 and TRBJ1-2; the match to TRBD1 covers 12 bases. Germline-derived CDR1 and CDR2 are SGHVS and FQNEAQ. The CDR3 contains 15 residues. V shed 5 bases, J shed 4 bases, and the junction held 5 bases outside the gene matches. The CDR3 DNA reads TGTGCCAGCAGCCTTGGGACAGGGGGCGCCTATGGCTACACCTTC. Translated: CASSLGTGGAYGYTF.

The rearrangement uses TRBV7-8 and TRBJ2-1, with 9 positions matching TRBD1. This CDR3 is built from 12 residues. V was clipped by 3 bases and J by 15 bases; unmatched bases: 6. The germline gives CDR1 SGHVS, CDR2 FQNEAQ. CDR3 loop: CASSFQLDRGFF. CDR3 nucleotide sequence: TGTGCCAGCAGCTTTCAGTTGGACAGGGGGTTCTTC.

This chain links TRBV19 with TRBJ1-5; TRBD1 matches 10 bases. Germline CDR1 and CDR2: LNHDA and SQIVND (reference sequence). CDR3 length equals 18 residues. The ends lost 6 bases at V and 1 base at J; junction bases unmatched: 12. The CDR3 loop reads CASRGTGTGVQSNQPQHF. The CDR3, as DNA: TGTGCCAGTAGGGGAACCGGGACAGGGGTACAGAGCAATCAGCCCCAGCATTTT.

The chain has TRBV30 and TRBJ2-2; maybe TRBD2 (6 bases). V lost 5 bases, J lost 2 bases, and 18 bases lay in between. The CDR3 is made up of 16 amino acids. In germline, CDR1 is GTSNPN, CDR2 SVGIG (reference sequence). The CDR3 here is CAWVPGLRINTGELFF. The CDR3 nucleotides read TGTGCCTGGGTTCCGGGACTCCGGATTAACACCGGGGAGCTGTTTTTT.

The rearrangement joins TRBV11-2 to TRBJ2-5; the D gene is possibly TRBD2 (5 bases). Trimming removed 5 bases at V and 5 bases at J, with 15 bases between. Germline CDR1 SGHAT, CDR2 FQNNGV. CDR3 size: 14 residues. Written as DNA, the CDR3 is TGTGCCAGCAGCCCAATGACCGGGGAGGAGACCCAGTACTTC. Protein: CASSPMTGEETQYF.

This clone was seen once. Compared with germline, one end of the junction differs, possibly owing to a read error. The chain links TRBV5-1 to TRBJ2-3; 7 nucleotides match TRBD1. The CDR3 runs 14 residues. Per germline, CDR1 SGHRS and CDR2 YFSETQ. CDR3 loop: CASTLGQHTDTQYF. In DNA, the CDR3 is TGCGCCAGCACCTTGGGACAGCACACAGATACGCAGTATTTT. Filled out from reference TRBV5-1 and TRBJ2-3, the complete variable domain reads KAGVTQTPRYLIKTRGQQVTLSCSPISGHRSVSWYQQTPGQGLQFLFEYFSETQRNKGNFPGRFSGRQFSNSRSEMNVSTLELGDSALYLCASTLGQHTDTQYFGPGTRLTVL.